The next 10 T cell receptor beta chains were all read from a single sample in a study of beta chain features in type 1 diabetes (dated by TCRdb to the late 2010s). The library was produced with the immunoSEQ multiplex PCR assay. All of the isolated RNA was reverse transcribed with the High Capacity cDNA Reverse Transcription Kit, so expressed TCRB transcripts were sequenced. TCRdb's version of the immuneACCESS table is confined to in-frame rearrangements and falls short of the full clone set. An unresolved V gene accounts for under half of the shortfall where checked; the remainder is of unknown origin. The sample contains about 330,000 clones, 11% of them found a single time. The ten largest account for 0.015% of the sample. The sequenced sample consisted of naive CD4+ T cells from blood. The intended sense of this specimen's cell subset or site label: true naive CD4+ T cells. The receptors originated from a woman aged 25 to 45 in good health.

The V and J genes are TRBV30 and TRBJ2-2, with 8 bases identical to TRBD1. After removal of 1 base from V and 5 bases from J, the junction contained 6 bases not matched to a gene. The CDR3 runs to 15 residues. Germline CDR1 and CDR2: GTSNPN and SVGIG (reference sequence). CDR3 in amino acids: CAWSGRTGRTGELFF. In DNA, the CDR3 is TGTGCCTGGAGTGGACGGACAGGGAGGACCGGGGAGCTGTTTTTT.

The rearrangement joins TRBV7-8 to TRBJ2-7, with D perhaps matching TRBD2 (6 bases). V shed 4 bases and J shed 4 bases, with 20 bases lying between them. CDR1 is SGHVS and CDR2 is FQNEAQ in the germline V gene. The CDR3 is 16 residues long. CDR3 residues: CASSSEVGTGTYEQYF. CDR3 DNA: TGTGCCAGCAGCTCAGAAGTCGGGACTGGGACTTACGAGCAGTACTTC.

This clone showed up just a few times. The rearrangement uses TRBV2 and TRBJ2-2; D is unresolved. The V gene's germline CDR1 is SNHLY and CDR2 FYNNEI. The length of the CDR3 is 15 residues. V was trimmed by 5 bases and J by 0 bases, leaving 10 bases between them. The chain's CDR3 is CASSNRVSNTGELFF. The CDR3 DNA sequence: TGTGCCAGCAGTAATCGGGTCTCGAACACCGGGGAGCTGTTTTTT.

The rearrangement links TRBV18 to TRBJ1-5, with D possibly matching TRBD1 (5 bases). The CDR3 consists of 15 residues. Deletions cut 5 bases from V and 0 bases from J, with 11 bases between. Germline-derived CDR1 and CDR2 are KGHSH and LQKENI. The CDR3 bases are TGTGCCAGCTCATCGACAGAGTATAGCAATCAGCCCCAGCATTTT. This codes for CASSSTEYSNQPQHF.

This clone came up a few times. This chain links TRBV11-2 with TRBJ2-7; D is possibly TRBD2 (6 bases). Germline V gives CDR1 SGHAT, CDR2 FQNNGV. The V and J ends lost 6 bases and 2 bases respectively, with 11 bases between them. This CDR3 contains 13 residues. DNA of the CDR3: TGTGCCAGCAGGGGATCGGGGGCCTACGAGCAGTACTTC. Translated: CASRGSGAYEQYF.

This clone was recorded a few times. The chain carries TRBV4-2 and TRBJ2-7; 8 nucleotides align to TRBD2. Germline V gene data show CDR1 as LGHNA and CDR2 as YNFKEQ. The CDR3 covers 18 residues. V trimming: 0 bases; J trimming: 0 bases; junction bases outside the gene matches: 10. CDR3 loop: CASSQDGGLAGLSYEQYF. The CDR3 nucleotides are TGTGCCAGCAGCCAAGATGGCGGTCTAGCGGGCCTCTCCTACGAGCAGTACTTC.

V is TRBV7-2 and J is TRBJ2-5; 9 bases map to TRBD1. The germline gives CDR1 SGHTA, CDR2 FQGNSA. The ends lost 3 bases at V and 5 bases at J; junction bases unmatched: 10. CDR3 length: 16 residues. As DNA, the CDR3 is TGTGCCAGCAGCTTCCATGCGGACAGGGGTTGGGAGACCCAGTACTTC. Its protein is CASSFHADRGWETQYF.

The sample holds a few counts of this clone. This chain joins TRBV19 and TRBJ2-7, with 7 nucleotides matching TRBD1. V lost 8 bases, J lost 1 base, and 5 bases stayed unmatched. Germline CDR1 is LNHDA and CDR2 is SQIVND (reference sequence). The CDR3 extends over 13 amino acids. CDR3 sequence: CASGVTGSYEQYF. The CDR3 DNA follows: TGTGCCAGTGGGGTGACAGGGTCCTACGAGCAGTACTTC.

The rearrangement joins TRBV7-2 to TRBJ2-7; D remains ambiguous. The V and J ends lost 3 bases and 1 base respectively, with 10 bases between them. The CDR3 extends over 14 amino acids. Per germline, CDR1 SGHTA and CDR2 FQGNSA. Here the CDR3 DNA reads TGTGCCAGCAGCTTTTGGGCAGATTCCTACGAGCAGTACTTC. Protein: CASSFWADSYEQYF.

The CDR3 coding sequence is TGTGCCAGCTCACCATCGACAGGCTACGAGCAGTACTTC. Its translation is CASSPSTGYEQYF. The rearrangement links TRBV18 to TRBJ2-7, with a weak D call TRBD1 (6 bases). Trimming cost V 2 bases and J 3 bases, with 8 bases left between them. The CDR3 has 13 amino acids. CDR1 is KGHSH, CDR2 LQKENI, per germline.